This T cell receptor beta chain is drawn from a study of cytomegalovirus exposure and HLA in healthy donors. Background on the study: A subsequent analysis stated that the roughly 120 validation repertoires were run on the same platform as the roughly 670 first-cohort repertoires.

CDR1 MDHEN and CDR2 SYDVKM come from the germline V gene. The CDR3 has 16 residues. V lost 2 bases, J lost 12 bases, and 18 bases stayed unmatched. Findings of the study overall: Cytomegalovirus-associated TCR beta chains were listed, numbering some 170. Rarity held for most TCR sequences, but there were some public TCRs that occurred in many donors. Researchers reported that a few CMV-associated chains were confirmed in vitro as CMV antigen-specific.

This clone was observed a single time. As yet, its antigen is unknown. The data were produced by immunoSEQ multiplex PCR, yet TCRdb's version contains in-frame clones alone and is incomplete. The sample has 110,000 to 150,000 clones, 94% seen once. The sequenced material came from PBMCs. V usage is TRBV28 and J usage is TRBJ1-1; 7 nucleotides match TRBD1. This sequence was found in a man between 18 and 29 years old in good health and CMV-seropositive. The CDR3 loop reads CASSLVWNTGVGSTFF. The CDR3 nucleotides read TGTGCCAGCAGTTTAGTCTGGAATACAGGGGTCGGGTCTACTTTCTTT. The full variable domain, in which reference TRBV28 and TRBJ1-1 provide the parts outside the CDR3, is DVKVTQSSRYLVKRTGEKVFLECVQDMDHENMFWYRQDPGLGLRLIYFSYDVKMKEKGDIPEGYSVSREKKERFSLILESASTNQTSMYLCASSLVWNTGVGSTFFGQGTRLTVV.